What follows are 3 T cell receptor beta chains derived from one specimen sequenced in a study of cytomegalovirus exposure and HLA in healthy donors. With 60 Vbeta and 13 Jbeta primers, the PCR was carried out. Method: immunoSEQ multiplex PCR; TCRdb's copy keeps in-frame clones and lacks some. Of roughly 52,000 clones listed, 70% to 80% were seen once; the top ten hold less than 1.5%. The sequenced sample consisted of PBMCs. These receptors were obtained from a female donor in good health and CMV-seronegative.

CDR3 loop: CASSGQHTGELFF. For the CDR3, the DNA is TGTGCCAGCAGTGGACAGCACACCGGGGAGCTGTTTTTT. The genes are TRBV9 and TRBJ2-2, with D possibly TRBD1 on 6 matching bases. The length of the CDR3 is 13 residues. The V end lost 5 bases, the J end lost 3 bases, and 8 bases lay between the germline ends. The germline gives CDR1 SGDLS, CDR2 YYNGEE.

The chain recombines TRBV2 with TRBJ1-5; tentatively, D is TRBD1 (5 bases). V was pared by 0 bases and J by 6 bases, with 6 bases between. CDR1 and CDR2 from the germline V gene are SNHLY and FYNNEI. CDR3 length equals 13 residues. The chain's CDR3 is CASSEAGGQPQHF. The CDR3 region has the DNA TGTGCCAGCAGTGAAGCGGGGGGTCAGCCCCAGCATTTT.

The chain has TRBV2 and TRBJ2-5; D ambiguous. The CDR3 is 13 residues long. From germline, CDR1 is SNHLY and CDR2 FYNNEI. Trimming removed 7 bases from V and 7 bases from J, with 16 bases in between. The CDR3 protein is CASNEQAMGTQYF. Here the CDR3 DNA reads TGTGCCAGCAACGAACAAGCGATGGGGACCCAGTACTTC.